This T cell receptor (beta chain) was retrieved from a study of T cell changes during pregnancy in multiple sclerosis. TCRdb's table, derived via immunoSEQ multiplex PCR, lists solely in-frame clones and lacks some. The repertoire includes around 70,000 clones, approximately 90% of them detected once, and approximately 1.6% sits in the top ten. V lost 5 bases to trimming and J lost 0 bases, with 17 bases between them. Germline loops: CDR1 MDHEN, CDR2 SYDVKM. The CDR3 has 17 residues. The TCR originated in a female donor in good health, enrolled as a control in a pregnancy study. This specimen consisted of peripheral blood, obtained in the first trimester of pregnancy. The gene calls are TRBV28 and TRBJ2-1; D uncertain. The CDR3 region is CASSPRRRGSSYNEQFF. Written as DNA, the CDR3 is TGTGCCAGCAGTCCCCGCCGCCGAGGTAGCTCCTACAATGAGCAGTTCTTC.